This TCR beta chain was obtained from a study of blood T cells in healthy people across ages (dated by TCRdb to between 2014 and 2017). Turning to the overall study: In model experiments, roughly one uniquely barcoded TCR beta cDNA molecule per two T cells was captured by template switching. The donors were divided into four age groups: young (average around 16 years), middle-aged (under 40), aged (approximately 62) and long-lived (82). To avoid experimental bias, donors of different ages were randomly spread across the sequencing lanes. The study measured age-related changes in TCR beta repertoire diversity using deep sequencing normalized with unique cDNA molecular identifiers. For two donors (one aged 18 to 30 and one aged 80 or older), the study analyzed two additional independent replicas of 1 million unique cDNA reads from the same blood draw.

The library was generated by 5' RACE. The sample was run on an Illumina HiSeq 2500. A second PCR of about 6 to 12 cycles was performed with a sample-barcoded 5' primer and a J-beta primer mix. A unique molecular identifier was introduced onto each TCR beta cDNA molecule by a template-switch 5' adaptor carrying 12 random nucleotides. Each sample yielded at least 2.5 million CDR3-containing paired-end reads. First-strand cDNA was synthesized from all RNA with the Mint cDNA synthesis kit, primed by a TRBC-specific oligonucleotide. All cDNA was treated with uracil-DNA glycosylase and then went through a first 18-cycle PCR with the universal primers M1SS and BC2_uni_R. The paper's processing steps were these. Each sample was normalized by randomly selecting 1 million high-quality reads, each carrying a distinct molecular identifier. Reads with shared molecular identifiers were discarded instead of being binned into consensus sequences. CDR3 identification, clonotype clustering and error correction used MiTCR with a Q25 quality threshold and the strictest error-elimination algorithm. A nonparametric unseen species model with Euler transformation was used to estimate a lower bound on total TCR beta diversity. Through fastp at Q25 and MiXCR, TCRdb rebuilt clones from the public reads, retaining in-frame beta chains. Each entry merges the rows of one CDR3 protein and shows their most common DNA and genes. For this entry, the V and J calls and clone size follow TCRdb and not the study's own pipeline. In this sample the table shows about 730,000 distinct CDR3 sequences, roughly 44% of which occur a single time. The ten largest account for around a fifth of the sample.

The CDR3 contains 14 residues, cysteine and phenylalanine counted. The only DNA kept is the CDR3, 42 bases in frame from the first base. V is shortened by 0 bases, J by 6 bases, and the region joining them spans 10 bases. CDR1 and CDR2 (SGDLS, YYNGEE) derive from the germline V gene. The 39 donors, aged 6 to 90 years, were systemically healthy Caucasian individuals from Russia. Around 9.7 milliliters of peripheral blood were collected from each donor into EDTA-treated Vacutainer tubes. PBMCs were isolated by Ficoll-Paque density-gradient centrifugation, with at least 7 million obtained per sample. Trizol reagent was used to extract total RNA from PBMCs, with at least 6 micrograms per sample. For every donor, an aliquot of PBMCs went through flow cytometry to measure the percentages of naive CD45RAhigh/CD27high T cells. On this clonotype itself: It lacks a known antigen. The input lacks base qualities; no much larger clone sits a single base away.

Study-wide findings and limitations: Estimates of total diversity based on one million sequenced T cells were considered lower bounds and underestimates. Because profiling used bulk unsorted PBMCs, naive and antigen-experienced compartments could not be compared conclusively. The CMV infection status of donors was not known, potentially confounding age-related changes in expanded clonotypes. The percentage of naive T cells measured by flow cytometry correlated strongly with observed TCR beta diversity. Compared with the aged group, the long-lived group had more naive CD4+ T cells, fewer expanded clones and increased TCR diversity, suggesting age selection. Observed TCR beta diversity per million T cells fell roughly linearly with age, and a significant reduction was already apparent by age around 39.

The rearranged segments are TRBV9 and TRBJ1-5; a tentative D match to TRBD1 spans 5 bases. Sequencing input: blood. The receptor's source is a woman aged 55-75 years in good health. The bases are TGTGCCAGCAGCGTAGGGCAGGGCACTCAGCCCCAGCATTTT. It codes for CASSVGQGTQPQHF.